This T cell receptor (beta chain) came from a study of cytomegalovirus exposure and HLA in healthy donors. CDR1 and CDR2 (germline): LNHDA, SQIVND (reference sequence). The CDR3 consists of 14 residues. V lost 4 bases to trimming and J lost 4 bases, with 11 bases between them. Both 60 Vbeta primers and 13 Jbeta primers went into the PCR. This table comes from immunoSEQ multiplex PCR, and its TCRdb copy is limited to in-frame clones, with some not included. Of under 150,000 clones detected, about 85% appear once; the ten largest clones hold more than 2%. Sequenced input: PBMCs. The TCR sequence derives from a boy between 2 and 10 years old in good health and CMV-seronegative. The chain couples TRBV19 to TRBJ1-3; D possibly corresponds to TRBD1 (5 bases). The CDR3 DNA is TGTGCCAGTAGTACAGGGCAATTGGGAAACACCATATATTTT. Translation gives CASSTGQLGNTIYF.